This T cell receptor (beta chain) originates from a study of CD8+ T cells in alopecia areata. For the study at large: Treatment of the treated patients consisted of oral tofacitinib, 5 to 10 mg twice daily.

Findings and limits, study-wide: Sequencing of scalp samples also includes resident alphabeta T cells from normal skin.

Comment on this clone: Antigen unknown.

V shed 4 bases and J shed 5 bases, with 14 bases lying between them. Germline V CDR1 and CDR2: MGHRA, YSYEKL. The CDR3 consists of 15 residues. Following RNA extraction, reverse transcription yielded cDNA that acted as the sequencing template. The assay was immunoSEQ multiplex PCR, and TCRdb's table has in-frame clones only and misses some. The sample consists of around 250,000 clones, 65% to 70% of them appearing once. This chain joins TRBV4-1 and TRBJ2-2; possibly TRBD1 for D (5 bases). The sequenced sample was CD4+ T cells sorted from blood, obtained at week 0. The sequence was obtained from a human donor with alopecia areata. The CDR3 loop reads CASSPNAGRTGELFF. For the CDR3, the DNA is TGCGCCAGCAGCCCCAACGCAGGGCGGACCGGGGAGCTGTTTTTT.